This T cell receptor (beta chain) was observed in a study of blood T cell repertoires in COVID-19. Only one count was recorded for this clone. The authors' processing: Estimates of nucleated cell counts were drawn from the amplification of reference gene primers. Libraries were prepared by immunoSEQ multiplex PCR; TCRdb keeps only in-frame clonotypes and omits some of them. V, J and clone size were drawn from that table, and D and trimming were deduced from the DNA. The table has around 100,000 clones, around 86% seen once. Germline lookup yields CDR1 LNHDA and CDR2 SQIVND (reference sequence). V dropped 2 bases and J dropped 5 bases, with 12 bases sitting between them. The CDR3 has 14 residues.

Sequencing used peripheral blood. The TCR comes from a man aged 60-69 years with COVID-19, enrolled during active disease. The rearrangement links TRBV19 to TRBJ2-5, with a tentative D call TRBD1 (6 bases). The CDR3: CASSITGLEETQYF. For the CDR3, the DNA is TGTGCCAGTAGTATAACAGGGCTGGAGGAGACCCAGTACTTC.